This T cell receptor (beta chain) was sequenced for a study of T cell changes during pregnancy in multiple sclerosis. Produced via immunoSEQ multiplex PCR; TCRdb's table is partial and in-frame only. The sample has some 80,000 clones, about 95% seen once. The CDR3 is 16 amino acids. The J segment lost 5 bases and the V segment lost 6 bases, leaving 7 bases of the junction unmatched. Germline V gene sequence: CDR1 SGHVS, CDR2 FQNEAQ. Sequences were derived from peripheral blood, sampled in the second trimester of pregnancy. This receptor was identified in a female donor with multiple sclerosis, enrolled in a pregnancy study. The J gene is TRBJ2-2, the V gene TRBV7-8; TRBD2 agrees at 12 bases. The CDR3 nucleotides are TGTGCCAGCAGTCCTAGCGGGAGGGCCCGGACCGGGGAGCTGTTTTTT. It is translated as CASSPSGRARTGELFF.